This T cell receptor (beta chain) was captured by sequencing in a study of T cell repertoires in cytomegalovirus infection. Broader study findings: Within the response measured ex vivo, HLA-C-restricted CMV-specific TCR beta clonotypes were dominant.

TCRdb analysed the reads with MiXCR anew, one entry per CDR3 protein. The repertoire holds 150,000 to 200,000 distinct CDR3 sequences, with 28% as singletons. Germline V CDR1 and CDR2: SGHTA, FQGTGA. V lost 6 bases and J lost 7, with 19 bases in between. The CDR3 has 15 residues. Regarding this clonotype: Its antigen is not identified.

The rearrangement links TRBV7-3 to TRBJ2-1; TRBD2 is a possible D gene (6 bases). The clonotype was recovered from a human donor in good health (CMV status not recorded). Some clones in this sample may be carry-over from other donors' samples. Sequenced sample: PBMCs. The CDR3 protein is CASSYGGLGRNEQFF. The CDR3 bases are TGTGCCAGCAGTTATGGGGGGTTGGGGAGGAATGAGCAGTTCTTC.